This paragraph reports one T cell receptor beta chain. The memory gate held CD4+ cells that were not CD45RA+CCR7+CD95- naive cells, over 98% pure. Sorted cells lacked CD8+, CD14+, CD16+, CD56+, CD19+ and CD25-bright cells. Method: immunoSEQ multiplex PCR; TCRdb's copy keeps in-frame clones and lacks some. The repertoire holds about 27,000 clones, with 65% to 85% as singletons. The data originate from a study of human CD4 T cells and Enterobacteriaceae. The source material was memory CD4+ T cells from blood. This sequence originates from a human donor in good health.

The CDR3 protein is CASSQGAGGTGLNSPLHF. DNA for the CDR3: TGCGCCAGCAGCCAAGGCGCCGGGGGGACAGGTCTGAATTCACCCCTCCACTTT. This sequence joins TRBV4-1 and TRBJ1-6, with TRBD1 matching 8 bases. Losses at the gene ends were 1 base for V and 7 bases for J; bases not matched to a gene: 12. The CDR3 extends over 18 amino acids. Per germline, CDR1 MGHRA and CDR2 YSYEKL.